This T cell receptor beta chain stems from a study of vaccination and CD4 T cells after COVID-19. The overall study: Stimulation of cells relied on overlapping spike peptides derived from SARS-CoV-2, HCoV-NL63, HCoV-OC43 and HCoV-229E.

Specified treatment: approximately 9-day PBMC culture with coronavirus spike peptide pools or control peptides (ViraFEST assay). Gathered ahead of the COVID-19 pandemic (2011-2018) were the CD4+ T cells of the unexposed donor. Germline loops: CDR1 SGHVS, CDR2 FNYEAQ. V shed 5 bases, J shed 4 bases, and the junction held 7 bases outside the gene matches. This CDR3 has 16 amino acids. A note on this clonotype: Its specificity is unknown.

The Oncomine TCR Beta short-read assay was applied to DNA of cultured CD4+ T cells. Scientists extracted genomic DNA from CD4+ T cells grown in culture. TCRdb itself ran the PCR reads through MiXCR, one entry per CDR3 protein. The sample carries 8,000 to 10,000 distinct CDR3 sequences, approximately 35% recorded once. Study results and limitations: Convalescent patients had 304 of 307 vaccine-specific clones showing spike mono-reactivity.

The origin of this receptor is a human donor in good health. V is TRBV7-6 and J is TRBJ2-2, with 10 bases fitting TRBD2. What was sequenced was CD4+ T cells from blood, cultured in vitro. In DNA form, the CDR3 reads TGTGCCAGCAGCCTAAGACTAGCGGGCTCCACCGGGGAGCTGTTTTTT. It yields the protein CASSLRLAGSTGELFF. Filled out from reference TRBV7-6 and TRBJ2-2, the complete variable domain reads GAGVSQSPRYKVTKRGQDVALRCDPISGHVSLYWYRQALGQGPEFLTYFNYEAQQDKSGLPNDRFSAERPEGSISTLTIQRTEQRDSAMYRCASSLRLAGSTGELFFGEGSRLTVL.